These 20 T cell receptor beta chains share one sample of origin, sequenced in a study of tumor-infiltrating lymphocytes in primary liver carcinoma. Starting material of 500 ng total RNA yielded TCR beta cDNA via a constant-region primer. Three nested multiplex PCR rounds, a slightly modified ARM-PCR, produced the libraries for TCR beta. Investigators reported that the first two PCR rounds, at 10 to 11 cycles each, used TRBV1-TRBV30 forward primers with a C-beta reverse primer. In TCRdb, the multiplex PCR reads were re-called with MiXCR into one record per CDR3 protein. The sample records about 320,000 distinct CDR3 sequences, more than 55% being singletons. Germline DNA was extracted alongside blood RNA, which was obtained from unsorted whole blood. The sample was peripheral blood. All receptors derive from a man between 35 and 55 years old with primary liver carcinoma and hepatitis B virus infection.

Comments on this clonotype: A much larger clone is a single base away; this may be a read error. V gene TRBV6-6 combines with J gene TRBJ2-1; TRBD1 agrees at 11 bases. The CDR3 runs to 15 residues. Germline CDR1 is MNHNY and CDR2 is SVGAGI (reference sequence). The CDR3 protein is CANSYPGQGADEQFF. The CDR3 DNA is TGTGCCAACAGTTACCCCGGACAGGGGGCGGATGAGCAGTTCTTC.

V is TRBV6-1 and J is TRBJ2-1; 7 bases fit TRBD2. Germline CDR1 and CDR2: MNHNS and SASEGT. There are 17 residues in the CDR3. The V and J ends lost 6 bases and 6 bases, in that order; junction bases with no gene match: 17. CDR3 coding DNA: TGTGCCAGCAGCGACTTACTAGTGGGAGGGCCTCGCAATGAGCAGTTCTTC. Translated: CASSDLLVGGPRNEQFF.

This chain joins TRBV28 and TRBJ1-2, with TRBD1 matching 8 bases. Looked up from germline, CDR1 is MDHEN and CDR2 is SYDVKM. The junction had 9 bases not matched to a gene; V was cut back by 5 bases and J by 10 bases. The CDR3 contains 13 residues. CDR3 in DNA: TGTGCCAGCAGTCGATCGACAGGGGCGACCTACACCTTC. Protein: CASSRSTGATYTF.

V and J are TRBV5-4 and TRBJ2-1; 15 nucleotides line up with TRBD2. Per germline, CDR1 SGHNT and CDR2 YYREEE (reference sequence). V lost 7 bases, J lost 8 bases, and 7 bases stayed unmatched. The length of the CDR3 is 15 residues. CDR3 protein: CASGGGTSGGYEQFF. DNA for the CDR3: TGTGCCAGCGGCGGAGGGACTAGCGGGGGGTATGAGCAGTTCTTC. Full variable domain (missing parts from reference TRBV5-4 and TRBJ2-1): ETGVTQSPTHLIKTRGQQVTLRCSSQSGHNTVSWYQQALGQGPQFIFQYYREEENGRGNFPPRFSGLQFPNYSSELNVNALELDDSALYLCASGGGTSGGYEQFFGPGTRLTVL.

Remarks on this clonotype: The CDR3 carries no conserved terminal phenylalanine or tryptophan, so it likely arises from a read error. Here the CDR3 reads CSVEVRLNTEAFP. The CDR3 DNA sequence: TGCAGCGTTGAGGTCCGACTGAACACTGAGGCTTTCCCT. The rearrangement joins TRBV29-1 to TRBJ1-1; D is unresolved. CDR1 SQVTM and CDR2 ANQGSEA come from the germline V gene. CDR3 length: 13 amino acids.

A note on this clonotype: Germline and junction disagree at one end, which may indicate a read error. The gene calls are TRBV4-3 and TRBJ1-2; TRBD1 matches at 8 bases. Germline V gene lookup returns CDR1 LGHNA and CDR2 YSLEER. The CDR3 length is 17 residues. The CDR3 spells CASSQDTRRGPDYGYTF. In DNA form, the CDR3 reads TGCGCTAGCAGCCAAGATACCCGCAGGGGGCCTGACTATGGCTACACCTTC.

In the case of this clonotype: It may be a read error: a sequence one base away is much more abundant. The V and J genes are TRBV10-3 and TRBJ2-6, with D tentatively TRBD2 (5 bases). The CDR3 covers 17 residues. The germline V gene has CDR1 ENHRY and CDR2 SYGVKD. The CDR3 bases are TGTGCCATCAGTGAGGACGCGGGCGGTCCTGGGGTCAACGTCCTGACTTTC. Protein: CAISEDAGGPGVNVLTF.

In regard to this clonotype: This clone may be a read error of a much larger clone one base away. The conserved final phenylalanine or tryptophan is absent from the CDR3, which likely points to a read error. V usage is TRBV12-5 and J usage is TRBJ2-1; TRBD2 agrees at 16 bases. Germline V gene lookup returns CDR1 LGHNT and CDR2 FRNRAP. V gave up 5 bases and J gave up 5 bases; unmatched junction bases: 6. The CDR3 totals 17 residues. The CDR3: CASGAGTSGRADNEQFL. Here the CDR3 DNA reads TGTGCTAGTGGTGCCGGGACTAGCGGGAGGGCCGACAATGAGCAGTTCCTC.

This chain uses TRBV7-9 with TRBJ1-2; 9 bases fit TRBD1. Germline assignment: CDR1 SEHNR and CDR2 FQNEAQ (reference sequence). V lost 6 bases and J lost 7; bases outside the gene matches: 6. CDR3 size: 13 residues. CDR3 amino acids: CASSRDRAVGYTF. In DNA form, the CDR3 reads TGTGCCAGCAGTAGGGACAGGGCGGTTGGCTACACCTTC.

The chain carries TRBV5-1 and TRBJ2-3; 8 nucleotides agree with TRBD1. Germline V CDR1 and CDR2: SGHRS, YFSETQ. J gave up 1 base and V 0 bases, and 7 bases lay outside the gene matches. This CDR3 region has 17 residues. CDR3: CASSLADRAEGTDTQYF. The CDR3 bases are TGCGCCAGCAGCTTGGCGGACAGGGCTGAGGGCACAGATACGCAGTATTTT.

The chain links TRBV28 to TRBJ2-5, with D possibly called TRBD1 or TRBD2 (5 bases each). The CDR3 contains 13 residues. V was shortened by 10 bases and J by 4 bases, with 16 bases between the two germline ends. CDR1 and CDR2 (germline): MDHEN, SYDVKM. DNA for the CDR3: TGTGCCACTTCTTCCGGGACGGGAGAGACCCAGTACTTC. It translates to CATSSGTGETQYF.

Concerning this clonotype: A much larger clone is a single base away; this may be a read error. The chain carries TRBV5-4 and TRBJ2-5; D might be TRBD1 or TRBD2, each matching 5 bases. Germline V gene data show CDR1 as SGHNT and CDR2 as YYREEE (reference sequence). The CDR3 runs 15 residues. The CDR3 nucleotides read TGTGCCAACAGCGGAACGGGGAAAGGGGAGGAGACCCAGTACTTC. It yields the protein CANSGTGKGEETQYF.

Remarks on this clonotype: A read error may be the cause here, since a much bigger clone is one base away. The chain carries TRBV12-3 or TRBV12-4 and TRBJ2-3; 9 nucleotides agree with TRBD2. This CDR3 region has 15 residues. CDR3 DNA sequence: TGTGCCAGCAGGGTAGGGCTAGCGGGGACAGATACGCAGTGTTTT. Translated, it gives CASRVGLAGTDTQCF.

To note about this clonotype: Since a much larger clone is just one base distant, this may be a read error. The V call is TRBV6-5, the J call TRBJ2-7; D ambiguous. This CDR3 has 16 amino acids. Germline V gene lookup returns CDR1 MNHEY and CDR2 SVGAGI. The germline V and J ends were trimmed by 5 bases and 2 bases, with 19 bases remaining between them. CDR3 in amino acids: CASSHARNSPPYEQYF. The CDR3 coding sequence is TGTGCCAGCAGTCACGCCAGGAACTCCCCTCCCTACGAGCAGTACTTC.

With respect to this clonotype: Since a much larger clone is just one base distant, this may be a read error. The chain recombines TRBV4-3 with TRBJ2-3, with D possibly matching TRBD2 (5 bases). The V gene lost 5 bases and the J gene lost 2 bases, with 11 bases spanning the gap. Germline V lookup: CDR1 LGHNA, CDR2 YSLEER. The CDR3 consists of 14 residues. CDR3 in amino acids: CASSSLTITDTQYF. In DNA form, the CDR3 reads TGCGCCAGCAGCTCTCTGACTATCACAGATACGCAGTATTTT.

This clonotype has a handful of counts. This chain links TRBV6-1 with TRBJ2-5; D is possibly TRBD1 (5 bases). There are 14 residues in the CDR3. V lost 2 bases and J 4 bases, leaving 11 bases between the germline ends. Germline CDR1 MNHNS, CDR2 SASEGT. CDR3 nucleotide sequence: TGTGCCAGCAGTGAATTGGGGCCCGGAGAGACCCAGTACTTC. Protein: CASSELGPGETQYF.

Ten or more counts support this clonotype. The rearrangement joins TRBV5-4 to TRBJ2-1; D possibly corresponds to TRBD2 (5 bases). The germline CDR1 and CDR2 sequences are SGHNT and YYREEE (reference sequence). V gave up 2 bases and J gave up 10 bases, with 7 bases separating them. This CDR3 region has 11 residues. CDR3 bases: TGTGCCAGCAGCTTTAGCGTCGAGCAGTTCTTC. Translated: CASSFSVEQFF.

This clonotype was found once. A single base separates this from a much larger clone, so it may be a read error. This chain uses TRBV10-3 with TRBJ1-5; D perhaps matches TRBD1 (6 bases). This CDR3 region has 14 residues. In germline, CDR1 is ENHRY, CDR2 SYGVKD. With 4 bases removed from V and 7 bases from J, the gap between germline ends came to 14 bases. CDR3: CAISVGGGNQPQHF. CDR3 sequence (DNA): TGTGCCATCAGTGTGGGAGGGGGAAACCAGCCCCAGCATTTT.

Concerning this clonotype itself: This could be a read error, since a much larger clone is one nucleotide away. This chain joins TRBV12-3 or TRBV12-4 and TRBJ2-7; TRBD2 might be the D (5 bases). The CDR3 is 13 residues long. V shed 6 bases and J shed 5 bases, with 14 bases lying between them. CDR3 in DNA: TGTGCCAGCAGCCTCCGGAGGACCGACGAGCAGTACTTC. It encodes CASSLRRTDEQYF.

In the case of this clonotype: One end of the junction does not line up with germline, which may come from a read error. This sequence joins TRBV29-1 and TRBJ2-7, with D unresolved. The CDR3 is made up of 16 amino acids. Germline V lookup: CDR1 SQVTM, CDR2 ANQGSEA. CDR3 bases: TGCAGCGTTGAAGTTCGCGGAGAGGCGAGCTCCTACGAGCAGTATTTC. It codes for CSVEVRGEASSYEQYF.